The 19 T cell receptor beta chains reported below all come from one sample, sequenced in a study of early T cells in non-severe SARS-CoV-2 infection. TCRdb called the 5' RACE reads again in MiXCR, with one record for every CDR3 protein. The sample lists tens of thousands of distinct CDR3 sequences; about 4% were seen once. The sample taken for sequencing was whole blood. These receptors all come from an adult who was a healthcare worker with PCR-confirmed SARS-CoV-2 infection or an uninfected control (not recorded which).

Of note for this clonotype: This may be a read error: a much more frequent sequence differs by one nucleotide. The CDR3 reads CASSLQSSYEQCF. The CDR3 DNA follows: TGTGCCAGCAGCTTACAAAGCTCCTACGAGCAGTGCTTC. The chain couples TRBV7-6 to TRBJ2-7; no reliable D call. CDR3 size: 13 residues. CDR1 SGHVS and CDR2 FNYEAQ come from the germline V gene.

This clonotype has ten or more counts. The V and J genes are TRBV5-1 and TRBJ2-7; maybe TRBD1 (6 bases). V was trimmed by 4 bases and J by 0 bases, leaving 8 bases between them. This CDR3 has 13 amino acids. Germline V gene lookup returns CDR1 SGHRS and CDR2 YFSETQ. CDR3 DNA: TGCGCCAGCAGCCGGGACAACTCCTACGAGCAGTACTTC. It encodes CASSRDNSYEQYF.

This clonotype showed up many times. The chain has TRBV29-1 and TRBJ2-2; no clear D gene. Trimming took off 3 bases at V and 3 bases at J, with 8 bases between the two ends. This CDR3 has 13 residues. CDR1 and CDR2 from the germline V gene are SQVTM and ANQGSEA. In DNA form, the CDR3 reads TGCAGCGTTGAGGCAGGTTACACCGGGGAGCTGTTTTTT. Protein: CSVEAGYTGELFF.

This clonotype was picked up many times. This chain joins TRBV12-3 or TRBV12-4 and TRBJ1-5, with D perhaps matching TRBD1 (5 bases). V was trimmed by 3 bases and J by 7 bases, leaving 13 bases between them. This CDR3 comprises 14 residues. DNA for the CDR3: TGTGCCAGCAGTTTTTCAGGGAAGACCCAGCCCCAGCATTTT. It is translated as CASSFSGKTQPQHF.

This chain links TRBV2 with TRBJ2-7, with a weak D call TRBD2 (6 bases). Between the trimmed V and J ends, which lost 5 bases and 2 bases, there was a span of 16 bases. There are 15 residues in the CDR3. CDR1 and CDR2 from the germline V gene are SNHLY and FYNNEI. CDR3 nucleotides: TGTGCCAGCAGTCATCCGGGACTGTCAACCTACGAGCAGTACTTC. Its protein is CASSHPGLSTYEQYF.

This clonotype was seen ten or more times. The genes are TRBV5-1 and TRBJ2-7, with 8 nucleotides matching TRBD2. The germline gives CDR1 SGHRS, CDR2 YFSETQ. This CDR3 is 14 amino acids long. J was trimmed by 6 bases and V by 3 bases; bases with no gene match: 8. This CDR3 is CASSWGGLALEQYF. CDR3 coding DNA: TGCGCCAGCAGCTGGGGAGGACTAGCTCTCGAGCAGTACTTC.

This clonotype appeared many times. This chain joins TRBV7-8 and TRBJ1-6, with D perhaps matching TRBD1 (5 bases). The CDR3 runs 13 residues. V lost 5 bases to trimming and J lost 10 bases, with 12 bases between them. Germline-derived CDR1 and CDR2 are SGHVS and FQNEAQ. The CDR3 bases are TGTGCCAGCAGCACCCTTGGGGCCTCACCCCTCCACTTT. As protein: CASSTLGASPLHF.

This clonotype was counted ten times or more. V and J are TRBV5-1 and TRBJ1-3; D gene uncertain. The germline V and J ends were trimmed by 0 bases and 0 bases, with 7 bases remaining between them. Per germline, CDR1 SGHRS and CDR2 YFSETQ. The CDR3 has 15 residues. The CDR3 region has the DNA TGCGCCAGCAGCTTGGCCGGTGCCTCTGGAAACACCATATATTTT. This encodes CASSLAGASGNTIYF.

This clonotype was picked up many times. The rearrangement links TRBV18 to TRBJ2-1; D possibly corresponds to TRBD1 (7 bases). The CDR3 has 15 residues. In germline, CDR1 is KGHSH, CDR2 LQKENI. V was pared by 3 bases and J by 8 bases, with 17 bases between. The CDR3 is CASSPARGVSDEQFF. CDR3 coding DNA: TGTGCCAGCTCACCGGCCAGGGGGGTGTCGGATGAGCAGTTCTTC.

This clonotype appeared many times. The genes are TRBV20-1 and TRBJ2-7, with D possibly being TRBD1 (7 bases). This CDR3 has 13 residues. V was trimmed by 6 bases and J by 3 bases, leaving 15 bases between them. The V gene's germline CDR1 is DFQATT and CDR2 SNEGSKA (reference sequence). CDR3 in DNA: TGCAGTGCATTGGCAGGGGGGAACTACGAGCAGTACTTC. It codes for CSALAGGNYEQYF.

At least ten counts were recorded for this clonotype. The chain is built from TRBV20-1 and TRBJ1-6, with D perhaps TRBD1 (5 bases). There are 16 residues in the CDR3. Trimming took 1 base from V and 0 from J, leaving 10 bases between them. From germline, CDR1 is DFQATT and CDR2 SNEGSKA (reference sequence). The DNA for the CDR3 is TGCAGTGCTAGAGCTGGGGCCAGCTCCTATAATTCACCCCTCCACTTT. Its translation is CSARAGASSYNSPLHF.

This clonotype was counted ten times or more. The chain employs TRBV14 and TRBJ2-5; D uncertain. Germline V CDR1 and CDR2: SGHDN, FVKESK. Trimming shortened V by 3 bases and J by 3 bases, and 2 bases separated the two germline ends. The CDR3 loop spans 11 amino acids. The CDR3, as DNA: TGTGCCAGCAGCCAGAAAGAGACCCAGTACTTC. Protein product: CASSQKETQYF.

This clonotype was observed many times. The CDR3 DNA sequence: TGTGCCAGCACCACCCAGCAAGGGGTTGGTGGCTACACCTTC. Its protein is CASTTQQGVGGYTF. The V and J genes are TRBV12-3 or TRBV12-4 and TRBJ1-2; possibly TRBD1 for D (5 bases). The CDR3 is 14 residues long. Deletions cut 7 bases from V and 7 bases from J, with 19 bases between.

This clonotype was observed at least ten times. The V call is TRBV5-4, the J call TRBJ2-7; D gene ambiguous. V lost 3 bases, J lost 2 bases, and 6 bases lay in between. Per germline, CDR1 SGHNT and CDR2 YYREEE (reference sequence). The CDR3 runs to 12 residues. CDR3 sequence reads: CASSSSAYEQYF. CDR3 nucleotides: TGTGCCAGCAGCTCCAGTGCCTACGAGCAGTACTTC.

This clonotype was detected ten times or more. The chain recombines TRBV20-1 with TRBJ1-1; D gene uncertain. V gave up 6 bases and J gave up 3 bases, with 8 bases separating them. Germline assignment: CDR1 DFQATT and CDR2 SNEGSKA (reference sequence). The length of the CDR3 is 11 residues. Here the CDR3 DNA reads TGCAGTGCCTCGGATTACACTGAAGCTTTCTTT. It encodes CSASDYTEAFF.

This clonotype turned up a few times. The chain has TRBV7-2 and TRBJ1-2; the match to TRBD1 covers 8 bases. This CDR3 spans 16 amino acids. Germline trimming cut 0 bases from V and 4 bases from J; bases unmatched to any gene: 7. Looked up from germline, CDR1 is SGHTA and CDR2 is FQGNSA. CDR3 in DNA: TGTGCCAGCAGCTTAGCAGGGCAGGGGGCGTCCTATGGCTACACCTTC. Protein: CASSLAGQGASYGYTF.

This clonotype was seen at least ten times. This chain joins TRBV20-1 and TRBJ2-3; D is possibly TRBD2 (5 bases). Trimming stripped 6 bases from V and 4 bases from J, with 8 bases between. The CDR3 has 11 amino acids. The germline CDR1 and CDR2 sequences are DFQATT and SNEGSKA (reference sequence). The CDR3 protein is CSAKRADTQYF. For the CDR3, the DNA is TGCAGTGCGAAGAGGGCAGATACGCAGTATTTT.

In this sample, this clonotype turned up many times. V and J are TRBV25-1 and TRBJ1-1; a possible D gene is TRBD1 (6 bases). The germline V gene has CDR1 MGHDK and CDR2 SYGVNS. This CDR3 contains 13 residues. V was trimmed by 7 bases and J by 1 base, leaving 10 bases between them. As DNA, the CDR3 is TGTGCCAGCAAAAGGGGGGGGAACACTGAAGCTTTCTTT. Its protein product is CASKRGGNTEAFF.

The chain links TRBV3-1 to TRBJ2-2, with D unresolved. CDR1 is LGHDT, CDR2 YNNKEL, per germline (reference sequence). V was trimmed by 1 base and J by 4 bases, leaving 13 bases between them. This CDR3 is 16 amino acids long. The CDR3 coding sequence is TGTGCCAGCAGCCAAGGTGTAACAGTACCCACCGGGGAGCTGTTTTTT. Protein sequence: CASSQGVTVPTGELFF. The full variable domain, rest sourced from reference TRBV3-1 and TRBJ2-2, is DTAVSQTPKYLVTQMGNDKSIKCEQNLGHDTMYWYKQDSKKFLKIMFSYNNKELIINETVPNRFSPKSPDKAHLNLHINSLELGDSAVYFCASSQGVTVPTGELFFGEGSRLTVL.